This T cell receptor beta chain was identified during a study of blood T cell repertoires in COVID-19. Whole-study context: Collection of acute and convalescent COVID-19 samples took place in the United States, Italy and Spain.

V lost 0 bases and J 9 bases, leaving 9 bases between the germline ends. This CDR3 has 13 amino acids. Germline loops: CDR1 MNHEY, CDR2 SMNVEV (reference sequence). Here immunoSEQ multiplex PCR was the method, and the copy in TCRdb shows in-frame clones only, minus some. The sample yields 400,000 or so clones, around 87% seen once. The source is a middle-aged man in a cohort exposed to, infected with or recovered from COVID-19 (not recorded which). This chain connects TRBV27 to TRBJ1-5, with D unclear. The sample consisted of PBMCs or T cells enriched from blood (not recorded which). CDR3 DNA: TGTGCCAGCAGTTTATCGCGGATCGTGCCCCAGCATTTT. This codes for CASSLSRIVPQHF.